Below are 28 T cell receptor beta chains sequenced from a single sample in a study of T cell repertoires in cytomegalovirus infection (dated 2019 in TCRdb). Their antigen targets remain unknown. The instrument was an Illumina HiSeq 1500. In-frame beta chains were kept once TCRdb had trimmed the public reads at Q25 with fastp and called clones with MiXCR. Rows merge per CDR3 protein into single entries with the most common DNA and genes. The sample yields 680,000 or so distinct CDR3 sequences; around 32% were counted once. The top ten constitute over 15% of the sample. The sample's treatment or condition label, in plain terms: in vitro stimulation with specific CMV peptide epitopes to enrich CMV-specific T cells. The source material was cultured PBMCs, sampled from culture after CMV antigen stimulation. The origin of the receptors is a human donor in good health (CMV status not recorded). Some clones in this sample may be carry-over from other donors' samples.

This clonotype turned up a few times. The chain is built from TRBV7-2 and TRBJ2-7; D remains unclear. CDR1 SGHTA and CDR2 FQGNSA come from the germline V gene. Trimming pared 6 bases from V and 5 bases from J, leaving 8 bases between. This CDR3 region has 11 residues. The CDR3 sequence: CASRMNDEQYF. CDR3 DNA sequence: TGTGCCAGCAGGATGAATGACGAGCAGTACTTC.

V usage is TRBV6-1 and J usage is TRBJ2-5; perhaps TRBD1 as D (6 bases). The CDR3 length is 15 residues. Trimming stripped 6 bases from V and 3 bases from J, with 17 bases between. CDR1 and CDR2 (germline): MNHNS, SASEGT. CDR3 region: CASRVQPGHEETQYF. CDR3 nucleotide sequence: TGTGCCAGCAGAGTACAACCGGGACACGAAGAGACCCAGTACTTC.

This clonotype was seen only a few times. V and J are TRBV6-1 and TRBJ2-1, with 11 nucleotides matching TRBD1. V gave up 6 bases and J gave up 9 bases; unmatched junction bases: 10. The V gene's germline CDR1 is MNHNS and CDR2 SASEGT. This CDR3 is built from 15 residues. The chain's CDR3 is CASRPGDRGFGEQFF. CDR3 nucleotides: TGTGCCAGCAGACCGGGGGACAGGGGGTTTGGTGAGCAGTTCTTC.

This clonotype was picked up a small number of times. V and J are TRBV7-9 and TRBJ2-4; TRBD1 matches 9 bases. Losses at the gene ends were 5 bases for V and 5 bases for J; bases not matched to a gene: 13. The CDR3 length is 17 residues. The V gene's germline CDR1 is SEHNR and CDR2 FQNEAQ (reference sequence). The CDR3 DNA follows: TGTGCCAGCAGCGACCCAGAAGGGACAGGGTCCCAAAACATTCAGTACTTC. Its translation is CASSDPEGTGSQNIQYF.

With regard to this clonotype: The junction differs from germline at one of its ends, possibly a read error. CDR3 in DNA: TGTGCCAGCGGTTTAGAACCGGGCGAGCAGTACTTC. It yields the protein CASGLEPGEQYF. V gene TRBV12-3 or TRBV12-4 combines with J gene TRBJ2-7; D gene unclear. The CDR3 totals 12 residues.

V and J are TRBV7-4 and TRBJ2-1; TRBD2 aligns across 10 bases. Germline lookup yields CDR1 SGHVT and CDR2 SQSDAQ. After removal of 4 bases from V and 8 bases from J, the junction contained 11 bases not matched to a gene. The CDR3 spans 16 residues. The CDR3 DNA follows: TGTGCCAGCAGCTGGGACAGGAAGCGGGGGGGCCATGAGCAGTTCTTC. This translates into CASSWDRKRGGHEQFF. Combining the CDR3 with reference TRBV7-4 and TRBJ2-1 gives the whole variable domain GAGVSQSPRYKVAKRGRDVALRCDSISGHVTLYWYRQTLGQGSEVLTYSQSDAQRDKSGRPSGRFSAERPERSVSTLKIQRTEQGDSAVYLCASSWDRKRGGHEQFFGPGTRLTVL.

This clonotype was detected ten times or more. The gene calls are TRBV7-2 and TRBJ2-3; 9 nucleotides match TRBD2. The ends lost 5 bases at V and 0 bases at J; junction bases unmatched: 3. From germline, CDR1 is SGHTA and CDR2 FQGNSA. This CDR3 is built from 15 residues. The CDR3 bases are TGTGCCAGCAGCGTCACTAGCGGGAGCACAGATACGCAGTATTTT. Translated: CASSVTSGSTDTQYF.

The rearrangement joins TRBV6-2 or TRBV6-3 to TRBJ2-5; possibly TRBD2 for D (7 bases). This CDR3 contains 14 residues. V gave up 7 bases and J gave up 6 bases, with 18 bases separating them. Per the germline V gene, CDR1 is MNHEY and CDR2 is SVGEGT. CDR3 nucleotide sequence: TGTGCCAGCAACCGGCGGGGGCGCTTGAAGACCCAGTACTTC. This codes for CASNRRGRLKTQYF.

The chain carries TRBV13 and TRBJ2-3; D is tentatively TRBD1 or TRBD2 (6 bases each). The CDR3 spans 15 residues. The V gene lost 6 bases and the J gene lost 4 bases, with 17 bases spanning the gap. Germline CDR1 PRHDT, CDR2 FYEKMQ (reference sequence). CDR3: CASSLGSGAADTQYF. Written as DNA, the CDR3 is TGTGCCAGCAGTCTAGGCTCGGGGGCCGCAGATACGCAGTATTTT.

The chain couples TRBV19 to TRBJ2-5; D is uncertain. The CDR3 sequence is 12 residues long. Germline V gene lookup returns CDR1 LNHDA and CDR2 SQIVND (reference sequence). Between the trimmed V and J ends, which lost 10 bases and 0 bases, there was a span of 9 bases. CDR3 sequence (DNA): TGTGCCATTGCTGACAACCAAGAGACCCAGTACTTC. It codes for CAIADNQETQYF.

This clonotype was recorded many times. The chain joins TRBV7-9 to TRBJ2-5, with TRBD1 as a possible D gene (5 bases). In germline, CDR1 is SEHNR, CDR2 FQNEAQ (reference sequence). The CDR3 consists of 13 residues. Trimming cost V 5 bases and J 1 base, with 8 bases left between them. DNA of the CDR3: TGTGCCAGCAGCGAGACAGTCCAAGAGACCCAGTACTTC. As protein: CASSETVQETQYF. Full variable domain (missing parts from reference TRBV7-9 and TRBJ2-5): DTGVSQNPRHKITKRGQNVTFRCDPISEHNRLYWYRQTLGQGPEFLTYFQNEAQLEKSRLLSDRFSAERPKGSFSTLEIQRTEQGDSAMYLCASSETVQETQYFGPGTRLLVL.

This clonotype has only a few counts. The genes are TRBV2 and TRBJ1-5; TRBD1 agrees at 7 bases. Unmatched junction bases numbered 15, after V lost 6 bases and J lost 7 bases. This CDR3 region has 16 residues. Germline values: CDR1 SNHLY, CDR2 FYNNEI. CDR3: CASRSQGGGERQPQHF. The DNA of the CDR3 is TGTGCCAGCAGGAGCCAGGGGGGAGGGGAGAGGCAGCCCCAGCATTTT.

The gene calls are TRBV12-5 and TRBJ2-2; 8 bases agree with TRBD2. Looked up from germline, CDR1 is LGHNT and CDR2 is FRNRAP. The CDR3 runs to 14 residues. With V trimmed by 6 bases and J by 2 bases, 2 bases remained unmatched. The CDR3 is CASGGRANTGELFF. CDR3 nucleotides: TGTGCTAGTGGCGGGAGGGCAAACACCGGGGAGCTGTTTTTT.

This chain's CDR3 is CASSKAGSLGYEQYF. The CDR3 coding sequence is TGCGCCAGCAGTAAAGCGGGATCTTTGGGCTACGAGCAGTACTTC. The V and J genes are TRBV4-3 and TRBJ2-7, with 7 bases identical to TRBD2. This CDR3 is built from 15 residues. Germline V gene sequence: CDR1 LGHNA, CDR2 YSLEER. The ends lost 6 bases at V and 3 bases at J; junction bases unmatched: 11.

This rearrangement joins TRBV12-3 or TRBV12-4 to TRBJ1-2; 7 nucleotides agree with TRBD1. CDR3 size: 14 residues. V lost 5 bases to trimming and J lost 4 bases; unmatched junction nucleotides: 7. The DNA of the CDR3 is TGTGCCAGCAGTCCAGGGGGGGAAAGCTATGGCTACACCTTC. Its protein is CASSPGGESYGYTF.

This clonotype was observed many times. CDR3 in amino acids: CASSLLRERAFF. The CDR3 DNA reads TGTGCCAGCAGCTTATTGAGGGAAAGAGCTTTCTTT. This chain links TRBV7-2 with TRBJ1-1; D gene ambiguous. This CDR3 region has 12 residues. With 2 bases removed from V and 10 bases from J, the gap between germline ends came to 11 bases. Germline lookup yields CDR1 SGHTA and CDR2 FQGNSA.

The chain carries TRBV7-2 and TRBJ2-1, with 8 bases that match TRBD2. The CDR3 is 17 amino acids. Germline V lookup: CDR1 SGHTA, CDR2 FQGNSA. The V segment lost 1 base and the J segment 0 bases; nucleotides outside the gene matches: 5. CDR3 amino acids: CASSLGSGMSSYNEQFF. The CDR3 nucleotides are TGTGCCAGCAGCTTAGGTAGCGGGATGAGCTCCTACAATGAGCAGTTCTTC.

CDR3 loop: CSARGSGQVYEQYF. The CDR3 coding sequence is TGCAGTGCCCGCGGGTCAGGACAAGTTTACGAGCAGTACTTC. This sequence joins TRBV20-1 and TRBJ2-7; D might be TRBD1 or TRBD2, each matching 5 bases. The CDR3 is 14 amino acids. Germline-derived CDR1 and CDR2 are DFQATT and SNEGSKA (reference sequence). V lost 6 bases and J lost 4, with 19 bases in between.

This clonotype showed up just a few times. The chain couples TRBV7-6 to TRBJ2-2, with D unresolved. This CDR3 is 14 amino acids long. Trimming cost V 5 bases and J 6 bases, with 13 bases left between them. Germline CDR1 SGHVS, CDR2 FNYEAQ. This CDR3 is CASSGVSGAGELFF. The DNA of the CDR3 is TGTGCCAGCAGCGGGGTTTCGGGCGCCGGGGAGCTGTTTTTT. Complete variable domain (other parts from reference TRBV7-6 and TRBJ2-2): GAGVSQSPRYKVTKRGQDVALRCDPISGHVSLYWYRQALGQGPEFLTYFNYEAQQDKSGLPNDRFSAERPEGSISTLTIQRTEQRDSAMYRCASSGVSGAGELFFGEGSRLTVL.

This clonotype was recorded a few times. The chain combines TRBV27 with TRBJ1-1, with D unclear. V was pared by 6 bases and J by 7 bases, with 15 bases between. Germline V gene sequence: CDR1 MNHEY, CDR2 SMNVEV (reference sequence). CDR3 length: 13 amino acids. The CDR3 loop is CASRSTNVVEAFF. Written as DNA, the CDR3 is TGTGCCAGCAGATCTACGAACGTGGTTGAAGCTTTCTTT.

The chain is built from TRBV27 and TRBJ1-1, with D possibly TRBD1 on 6 matching bases. The germline V gene has CDR1 MNHEY and CDR2 SMNVEV (reference sequence). The V end lost 0 bases, the J end lost 4 bases, and 21 bases lay between the germline ends. The CDR3 is 18 residues long. Here the CDR3 reads CASSLSRGGGVGGTEAFF. The DNA of the CDR3 is TGTGCCAGCAGTTTATCGAGGGGGGGGGGGGTGGGGGGCACTGAAGCTTTCTTT.

This clonotype has more than one count but fewer than ten. The J gene is TRBJ2-7, the V gene TRBV7-8, with 7 nucleotides matching TRBD2. The J segment lost 7 bases and the V segment lost 1 base, leaving 4 bases of the junction unmatched. CDR3 length: 13 amino acids. Germline values: CDR1 SGHVS, CDR2 FQNEAQ. This CDR3 is CASSLVWGGEQYF. The CDR3 DNA reads TGTGCCAGCAGCTTAGTATGGGGGGGGGAGCAGTACTTC.

The table lists this clonotype with a few counts. This rearrangement joins TRBV19 to TRBJ2-3, with 8 bases aligning to TRBD2. Germline V CDR1 and CDR2: LNHDA, SQIVND (reference sequence). V shed 5 bases and J 5 bases; nucleotides not matched to a gene: 9. CDR3 length: 15 residues. As DNA, the CDR3 is TGTGCCAGTAGTGGTATAGCGGGAAAAGGAGATACGCAGTATTTT. This translates into CASSGIAGKGDTQYF.

The CDR3 is CASSSAGVGLMTDTQYF. The DNA of the CDR3 is TGTGCCAGCAGCTCTGCGGGAGTAGGTTTGATGACAGATACGCAGTATTTT. The chain recombines TRBV11-2 with TRBJ2-3; 7 bases are shared with TRBD2. J gave up 3 bases and V 4 bases, and 13 bases lay outside the gene matches. The CDR3 has 17 amino acids. CDR1 is SGHAT and CDR2 is FQNNGV in the germline V gene.

The chain carries TRBV6-5 and TRBJ1-1, with D possibly matching TRBD1 (5 bases). Germline CDR1 MNHEY, CDR2 SVGAGI. The CDR3 is 13 amino acids. V lost 6 bases, J lost 3 bases, and 11 bases lay in between. CDR3 loop: CASSRGDHTEAFF. As DNA, the CDR3 is TGTGCCAGCAGCCGGGGGGATCACACTGAAGCTTTCTTT.

A single count supports this clonotype. V is TRBV2 and J is TRBJ1-4; weak D call: TRBD1 (5 bases). V was cut by 3 bases and J by 1 base, with 9 bases left in between. The length of the CDR3 is 15 residues. CDR1 and CDR2 from the germline V gene are SNHLY and FYNNEI. The CDR3 sequence: CASSEGPQTNEKLFF. The CDR3 DNA reads TGTGCCAGCAGTGAGGGGCCCCAAACTAATGAAAAACTGTTTTTT.

This chain uses TRBV4-1 with TRBJ2-7, with D unresolved. The CDR3 spans 16 residues. V lost 0 bases and J 0 bases, leaving 12 bases between the germline ends. CDR1 is MGHRA, CDR2 YSYEKL, per germline. CDR3 coding DNA: TGCGCCAGCAGCCAAGATCCGATTTCTAGCTCCTACGAGCAGTACTTC. Its protein product is CASSQDPISSSYEQYF.

This clonotype was recorded a few times. The rearrangement uses TRBV6-1 and TRBJ1-5; 11 bases fit TRBD1. J was trimmed by 0 bases and V by 4 bases; bases with no gene match: 8. Germline-derived CDR1 and CDR2 are MNHNS and SASEGT. The CDR3 has 18 residues. CDR3 protein: CASSGRTGGLYSNQPQHF. CDR3 DNA: TGTGCCAGCAGTGGAAGGACAGGGGGCCTCTATAGCAATCAGCCCCAGCATTTT.